This T cell receptor (beta chain) derives from a study of beta chain features in type 1 diabetes. Purity of each sorted population was above 95%. This clone has a handful of counts. The antigen remains undetermined. Germline trimming cut 5 bases from V and 7 bases from J; bases unmatched to any gene: 9. This CDR3 spans 14 amino acids. The germline CDR1 and CDR2 sequences are MNHEY and SMNVEV (reference sequence). Sequenced material consisted of expressed TCRB transcripts (all of the isolated RNA was reverse transcribed). Some clones are missing from TCRdb's copy, which holds only in-frame ones; the method was immunoSEQ multiplex PCR. In the table there are around 97,000 clones, 25% to 35% of which are singletons. General observations from the study: Within each of all four CD4+ subsets, Type 1 diabetes patients had TCRB CDR3s that were moderately but significantly shorter.

The chain couples TRBV27 to TRBJ1-2; 8 bases are shared with TRBD1. Sample: central memory CD4+ T cells from blood. This sequence originates from a woman younger than 30 with type 1 diabetes. This CDR3 reads CASSPSDRAAGYTF. The CDR3 DNA is TGTGCCAGCAGTCCCTCGGACAGGGCGGCTGGCTACACCTTC.